Ten or more counts support the clone carrying this T cell receptor (beta chain). Its target is not known. TCRdb re-derived calls from the 5' RACE reads in MiXCR, one entry per CDR3 protein. In the table there are fewer than 900,000 distinct CDR3 sequences, over 15% of which are singletons. This sample is drawn from a study of identical twins. Whole-study findings and limits: A lower insertion count was a feature of abundant cord blood beta clonotypes, with no such feature in memory repertoires. Findings depended on cross-sectional statistics rather than tracking the same donors.

The data also belong to a second study, concerning T cells expressing NK-cell markers. From that paper: It was sorted CD3+CD56-NKG2C+, CD3+CD56+NKG2C- and CD3+CD56+NKG2C+ T cells that provided the TCR beta repertoires.

This clonotype was sampled from a woman between 18 and 29 years old in good health. Input material: PBMCs.

CDR3 sequence reads: CASRLTGVNQPQHF. The CDR3 DNA reads as TGTGCCAGCAGATTGACAGGGGTGAATCAGCCCCAGCATTTT. V usage is TRBV7-2 and J usage is TRBJ1-5; TRBD1 matches at 8 bases. V trimming: 6 bases; J trimming: 4 bases; junction bases outside the gene matches: 5. The CDR3 length is 14 residues. Looked up from germline, CDR1 is SGHTA and CDR2 is FQGNSA.